The T cell receptor beta chain under discussion was sequenced for a study of control samples from healthy donors and cancer patients. The method was immunoSEQ multiplex PCR; TCRdb's version includes in-frame clones alone and lacks a portion of them. The repertoire holds tens of thousands of clones, with about nine tenths as singletons. Per the germline V gene, CDR1 is SNHLY and CDR2 is FYNNEI. CDR3 size: 15 residues. V lost 8 bases and J 4 bases, leaving 19 bases between the germline ends. Specimen: PBMCs. The chain links TRBV2 to TRBJ2-3, with a possible D match to TRBD1 (6 bases). This receptor was obtained from a man in his sixties with colorectal cancer. DNA for the CDR3: TGTGCCAGCGCCGAATTAGGGGGACCCCCAGATACGCAGTATTTT. Protein sequence: CASAELGGPPDTQYF.